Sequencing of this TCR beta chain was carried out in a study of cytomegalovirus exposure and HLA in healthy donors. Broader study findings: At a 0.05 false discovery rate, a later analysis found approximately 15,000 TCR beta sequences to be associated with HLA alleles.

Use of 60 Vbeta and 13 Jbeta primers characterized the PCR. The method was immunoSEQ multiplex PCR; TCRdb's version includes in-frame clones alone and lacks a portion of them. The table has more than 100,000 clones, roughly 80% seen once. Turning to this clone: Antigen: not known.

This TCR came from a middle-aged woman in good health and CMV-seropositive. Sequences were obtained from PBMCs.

The CDR3 loop is CASSGEGVGANVLTF. For the CDR3, the DNA is TGTGCCAGCAGCGGAGAGGGGGTTGGGGCCAACGTCCTGACTTTC. The chain couples TRBV5-4 to TRBJ2-6; D perhaps matches TRBD1 (6 bases). The CDR3 covers 15 residues. Germline V gene data show CDR1 as SGHNT and CDR2 as YYREEE (reference sequence). Deletions cut 4 bases from V and 3 bases from J, with 11 bases between.